This entry describes one TCR beta chain. These data belong to a study of shared clonotypes between healthy human individuals. TCRdb's table, derived via immunoSEQ multiplex PCR, lists solely in-frame clones and lacks some. The data show approximately 2.1 million clones, over 85% seen once. Germline V CDR1 and CDR2: SQVTM, ANQGSEA. The length of the CDR3 is 13 residues. V trimming: 8 bases; J trimming: 9 bases; junction bases outside the gene matches: 8. The chain employs TRBV29-1 and TRBJ2-1; 12 nucleotides align to TRBD1. Sequenced input: naive CD4+ T cells from PBMCs. Stated subset: CD45RA+ positively selected. The clonotype was recovered from a man between 18 and 29 years old in good health. Some clones in this sample may be carry-over from other donors' samples. CDR3 loop: CSITGTGGFEQFF. The CDR3 DNA is TGCAGCATTACCGGGACAGGGGGCTTTGAGCAGTTCTTC.